The present TCR beta chain was sequenced within a study of siplizumab effects on memory and regulatory T cells. This CDR3 is built from 13 residues. Germline V gene sequence: CDR1 LNHDA, CDR2 SQIVND (reference sequence). The V and J ends lost 6 bases and 3 bases, in that order; junction bases with no gene match: 4. Method: immunoSEQ multiplex PCR; TCRdb's copy keeps in-frame clones and lacks some. The sample has 95,000 to 130,000 clones, approximately 94% seen once. V usage is TRBV19 and J usage is TRBJ1-1; 7 nucleotides align to TRBD1. The specimen was non-Treg CD4+ T cells sorted from blood. This sequence was found in a human donor in good health. The CDR3 DNA follows: TGTGCCAGTAGCCCGGGACAGTACACTGAAGCTTTCTTT. Amino acids: CASSPGQYTEAFF.